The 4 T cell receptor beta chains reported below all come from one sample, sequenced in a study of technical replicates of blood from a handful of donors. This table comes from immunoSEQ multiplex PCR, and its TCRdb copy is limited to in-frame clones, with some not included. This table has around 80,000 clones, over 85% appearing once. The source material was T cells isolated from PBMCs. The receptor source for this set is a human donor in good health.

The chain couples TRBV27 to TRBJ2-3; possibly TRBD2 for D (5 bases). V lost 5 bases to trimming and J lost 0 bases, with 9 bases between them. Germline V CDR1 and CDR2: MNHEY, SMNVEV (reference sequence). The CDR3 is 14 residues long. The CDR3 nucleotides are TGTGCCAGCAGTCTTAGAGGGAGCACAGATACGCAGTATTTT. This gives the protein CASSLRGSTDTQYF.

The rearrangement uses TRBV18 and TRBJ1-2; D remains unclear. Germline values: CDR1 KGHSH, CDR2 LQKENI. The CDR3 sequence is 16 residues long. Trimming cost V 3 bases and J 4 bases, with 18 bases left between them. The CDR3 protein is CASSPYGRRESYGYTF. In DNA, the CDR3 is TGTGCCAGCTCACCTTACGGCAGGCGGGAGAGCTATGGCTACACCTTC.

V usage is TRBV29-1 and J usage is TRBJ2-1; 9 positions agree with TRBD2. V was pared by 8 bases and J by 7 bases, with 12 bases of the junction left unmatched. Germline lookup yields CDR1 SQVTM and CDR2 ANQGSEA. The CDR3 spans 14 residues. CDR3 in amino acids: CSTFSGRGTNEQFF. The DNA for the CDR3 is TGCAGCACATTTAGCGGGAGAGGTACAAATGAGCAGTTCTTC.

The CDR3 sequence is CASSQTGEHIQYF. The CDR3, as DNA: TGTGCCAGCAGCCAAACAGGGGAGCACATTCAGTACTTC. This chain connects TRBV4-2 to TRBJ2-4, with 7 bases matching TRBD1. CDR1 and CDR2 from the germline V gene are LGHNA and YNFKEQ. CDR3 size: 13 residues. J was trimmed by 8 bases and V by 2 bases; bases with no gene match: 3.